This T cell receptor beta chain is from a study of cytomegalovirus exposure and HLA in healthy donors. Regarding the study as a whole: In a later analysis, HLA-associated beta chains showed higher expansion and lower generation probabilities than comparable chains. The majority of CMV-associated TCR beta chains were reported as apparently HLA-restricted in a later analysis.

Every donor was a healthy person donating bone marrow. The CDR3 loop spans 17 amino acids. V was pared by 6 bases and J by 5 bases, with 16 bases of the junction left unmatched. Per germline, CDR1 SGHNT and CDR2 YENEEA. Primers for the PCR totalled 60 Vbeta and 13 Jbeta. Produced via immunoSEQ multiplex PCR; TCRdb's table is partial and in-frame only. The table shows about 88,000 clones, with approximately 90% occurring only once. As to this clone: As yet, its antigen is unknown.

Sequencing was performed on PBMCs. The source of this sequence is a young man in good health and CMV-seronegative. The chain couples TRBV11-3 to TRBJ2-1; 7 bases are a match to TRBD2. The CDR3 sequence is CASSFRTSSVVHNEQFF. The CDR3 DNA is TGTGCCAGCAGTTTCCGGACTAGTAGCGTTGTTCACAATGAGCAGTTCTTC.